This T cell receptor beta chain was sequenced in a study of T cell changes during pregnancy in multiple sclerosis (dated by TCRdb to about 2019). About the investigation overall: The study examined how the T cell repertoire changed over the course of pregnancy in women with multiple sclerosis.

Points on this clone: The antigen it binds to is not known. Per-base qualities were not stored, and no clone one base away is much larger.

Taken from cysteine to phenylalanine, the CDR3 has 14 residues. Solely the CDR3 DNA is kept, with 42 bases framed from the first base. CDR1 is given as GTSNPN and CDR2 as SVGIG, both from the germline V gene (reference sequence). At the junction V is shortened by 2 bases and J by 3 bases, with 11 bases in between. Library construction relied on the immunoSEQ multiplex PCR assay. TCRdb re-hosts the immuneACCESS table, in-frame sequences only. Its copies lack some clones; in the studies checked, an unresolved V gene accounts for under half of them, and the cause for the rest is not known. The sample has 30,000 or so clones on record, roughly 87% of them singletons. The ten largest clones add up to about 10% of the sample.

This TCR was recovered from a female donor with multiple sclerosis, enrolled in a pregnancy study. This specimen was CD8+ T cells from peripheral blood mononuclear cells, taken in the second trimester of pregnancy. This chain is built from TRBV30 and TRBJ1-5, with the D gene not clear enough to name. In nucleotide form, the sequence is TGTGCCTGGAGTTCCGGGTCAGTCAATCAGCCCCAGCATTTT. This encodes CAWSSGSVNQPQHF. The variable domain in full, with residues beyond the CDR3 obtained from the reference TRBV30 and TRBJ1-5 genes, is SQTIHQWPATLVQPVGSPLSLECTVEGTSNPNLYWYRQAAGRGLQLLFYSVGIGQISSEVPQNLSASRPQDRQFILSSKKLLLSDSGFYLCAWSSGSVNQPQHFGDGTRLSIL.